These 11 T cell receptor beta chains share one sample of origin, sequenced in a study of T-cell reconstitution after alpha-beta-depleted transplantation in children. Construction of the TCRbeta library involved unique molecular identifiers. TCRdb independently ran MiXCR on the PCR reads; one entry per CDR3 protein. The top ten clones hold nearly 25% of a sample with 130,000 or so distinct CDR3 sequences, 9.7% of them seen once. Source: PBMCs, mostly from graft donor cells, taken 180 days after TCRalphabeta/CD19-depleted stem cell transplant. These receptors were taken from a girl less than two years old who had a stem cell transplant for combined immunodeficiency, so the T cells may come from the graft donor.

The CDR3 loop is CSASSARAADGAQYF. In DNA form, the CDR3 reads TGCAGTGCTAGTAGCGCCCGGGCAGCGGATGGGGCCCAGTACTTC. The chain carries TRBV20-1 and TRBJ2-5; a weak D match, TRBD2 (5 bases). V shed 3 bases and J shed 9 bases, with 23 bases lying between them. This CDR3 has 15 residues. The germline CDR1 and CDR2 sequences are DFQATT and SNEGSKA (reference sequence).

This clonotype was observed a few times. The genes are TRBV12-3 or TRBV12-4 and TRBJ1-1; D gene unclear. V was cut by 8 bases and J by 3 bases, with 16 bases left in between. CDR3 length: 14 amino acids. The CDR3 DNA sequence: TGTGCCAGCTGCCAACGGGCAGTGGACACTGAAGCTTTCTTT. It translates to CASCQRAVDTEAFF.

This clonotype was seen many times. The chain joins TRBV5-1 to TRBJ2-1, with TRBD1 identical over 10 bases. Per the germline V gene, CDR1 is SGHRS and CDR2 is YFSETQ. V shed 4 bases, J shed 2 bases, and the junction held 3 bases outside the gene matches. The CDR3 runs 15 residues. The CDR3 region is CASSLGQGAYNEQFF. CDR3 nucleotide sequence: TGCGCCAGCAGCCTCGGACAGGGGGCCTACAATGAGCAGTTCTTC. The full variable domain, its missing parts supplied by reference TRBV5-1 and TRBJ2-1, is KAGVTQTPRYLIKTRGQQVTLSCSPISGHRSVSWYQQTPGQGLQFLFEYFSETQRNKGNFPGRFSGRQFSNSRSEMNVSTLELGDSALYLCASSLGQGAYNEQFFGPGTRLTVL.

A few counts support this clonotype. The CDR3 DNA follows: TGCAGTGCTAGAGATGTGGGACTAGCGGGAGGAGTAGATACGCAGTATTTT. Translated, it gives CSARDVGLAGGVDTQYF. The chain is built from TRBV20-1 and TRBJ2-3; 15 bases fit TRBD2. Germline CDR1 reads DFQATT; CDR2 reads SNEGSKA (reference sequence). CDR3 length: 17 residues. The junction had 6 bases not matched to a gene; V was cut back by 0 bases and J by 5 bases.

CDR3 sequence (DNA): TGTGCCAGCTCACCTCACTCCCGCGAGCAGTACTTC. It specifies CASSPHSREQYF. J is TRBJ2-7 and V is TRBV18; D ambiguous. V dropped 3 bases and J dropped 6 bases, with 9 bases sitting between them. Germline CDR1 KGHSH, CDR2 LQKENI. The CDR3 extends over 12 amino acids.

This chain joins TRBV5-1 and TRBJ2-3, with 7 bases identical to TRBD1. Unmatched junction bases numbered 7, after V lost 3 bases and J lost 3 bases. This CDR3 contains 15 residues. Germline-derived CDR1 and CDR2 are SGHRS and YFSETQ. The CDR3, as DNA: TGCGCCAGCAGCTCGACAGGGAGTTGGACAGATACGCAGTATTTT. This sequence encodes CASSSTGSWTDTQYF.

CDR3 residues: CSAGGNAQAFF. The CDR3 nucleotides read TGCAGTGCCGGGGGGAACGCGCAAGCTTTCTTT. The chain uses TRBV20-1 and TRBJ1-1; TRBD1 is a possible D gene (5 bases). The germline V gene has CDR1 DFQATT and CDR2 SNEGSKA (reference sequence). CDR3 size: 11 residues. Trimming cost V 6 bases and J 9 bases, with 14 bases left between them.

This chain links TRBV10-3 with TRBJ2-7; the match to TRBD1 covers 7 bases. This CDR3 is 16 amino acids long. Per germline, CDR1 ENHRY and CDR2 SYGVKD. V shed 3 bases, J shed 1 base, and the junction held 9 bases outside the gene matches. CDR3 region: CAISDERTGQSYEQYF. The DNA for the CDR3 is TGTGCCATCAGTGACGAAAGAACGGGACAGTCCTACGAGCAGTACTTC.

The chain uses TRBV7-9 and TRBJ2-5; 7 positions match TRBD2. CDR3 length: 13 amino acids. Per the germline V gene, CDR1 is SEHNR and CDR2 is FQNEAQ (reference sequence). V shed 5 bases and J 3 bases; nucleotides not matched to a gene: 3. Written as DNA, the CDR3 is TGTGCCAGCAGCGGCGGACTAGAAGAGACCCAGTACTTC. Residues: CASSGGLEETQYF.

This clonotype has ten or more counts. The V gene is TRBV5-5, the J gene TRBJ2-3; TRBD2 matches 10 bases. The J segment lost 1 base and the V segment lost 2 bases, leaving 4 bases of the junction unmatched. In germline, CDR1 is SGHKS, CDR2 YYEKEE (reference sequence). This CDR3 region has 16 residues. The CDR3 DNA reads TGTGCCAGCAGCTTAAACCTAGCGGGGGGCACAGATACGCAGTATTTT. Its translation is CASSLNLAGGTDTQYF.

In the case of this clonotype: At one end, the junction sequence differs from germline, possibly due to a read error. The CDR3: CSAADSQETLFF. The CDR3 region has the DNA TGCAGCGCTGCGGACAGCCAAGAAACACTGTTTTTT. The chain uses TRBV29-1 and TRBJ1-4; D possibly corresponds to TRBD1 (6 bases). The CDR3 extends over 12 amino acids. Germline-derived CDR1 and CDR2 are SQVTM and ANQGSEA.